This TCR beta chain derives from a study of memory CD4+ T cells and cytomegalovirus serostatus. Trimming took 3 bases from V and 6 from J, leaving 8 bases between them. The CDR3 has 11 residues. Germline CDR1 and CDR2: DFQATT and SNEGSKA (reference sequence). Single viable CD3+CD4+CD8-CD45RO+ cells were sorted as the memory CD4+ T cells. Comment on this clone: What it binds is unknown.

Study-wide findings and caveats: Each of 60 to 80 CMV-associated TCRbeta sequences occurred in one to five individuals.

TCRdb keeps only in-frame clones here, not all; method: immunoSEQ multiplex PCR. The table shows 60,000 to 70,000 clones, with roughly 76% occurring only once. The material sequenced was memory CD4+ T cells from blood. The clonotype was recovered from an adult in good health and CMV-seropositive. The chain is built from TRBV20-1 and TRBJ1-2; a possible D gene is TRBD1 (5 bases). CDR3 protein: CSASPGDGYTF. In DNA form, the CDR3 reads TGCAGTGCTAGCCCGGGGGATGGCTACACCTTC.